This TCR beta chain was recovered during a study of identical twins. Whole-study findings and limits: While abundant cord blood beta clonotypes carried fewer insertions, memory repertoires showed no such pattern. Models underestimated out-of-frame TCR alpha sharing in monozygotic twins.

In regard to this clonotype: As yet, its antigen is unknown.

Germline CDR1 is SGHTA and CDR2 is FQGNSA. This CDR3 has 17 residues. Trimming at V came to 5 bases and at J to 0 bases, leaving 6 bases not matched to a gene. Unique molecular identifiers were present on the cDNA, and a universal primer site came from template switching. TCRdb called the 5' RACE reads again in MiXCR, with one record for every CDR3 protein. The table shows 450,000 or so distinct CDR3 sequences, with roughly an eighth occurring only once. The data also belong to a second study, concerning yellow fever vaccine responses in identical twins. As that report states: Twin vaccine T cell responses reportedly seemed partly convergent, partly personalized.

The rearrangement links TRBV7-2 to TRBJ2-1; 11 positions match TRBD2. Sample: CD4+ T cells sorted from blood. The sequence came from a woman aged 18-30 years in good health. CDR3: CASSLTSGDSSYNEQFF. CDR3 nucleotide sequence: TGTGCCAGCAGCCTGACTAGCGGGGACAGCTCCTACAATGAGCAGTTCTTC.